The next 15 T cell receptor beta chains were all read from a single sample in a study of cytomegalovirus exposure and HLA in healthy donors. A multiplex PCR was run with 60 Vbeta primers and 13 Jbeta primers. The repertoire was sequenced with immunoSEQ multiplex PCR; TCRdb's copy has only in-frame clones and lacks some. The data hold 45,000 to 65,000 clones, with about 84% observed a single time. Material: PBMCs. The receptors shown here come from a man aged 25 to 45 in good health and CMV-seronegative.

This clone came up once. This CDR3 is CAWRPRGPYYGYTF. Written as DNA, the CDR3 is TGTGCCTGGAGACCTAGGGGGCCGTATTATGGCTACACCTTC. This chain connects TRBV30 to TRBJ1-2, with 7 bases aligning to TRBD1. V shed 3 bases, J shed 5 bases, and the junction held 9 bases outside the gene matches. Germline CDR1 and CDR2: GTSNPN and SVGIG (reference sequence). This CDR3 comprises 14 residues.

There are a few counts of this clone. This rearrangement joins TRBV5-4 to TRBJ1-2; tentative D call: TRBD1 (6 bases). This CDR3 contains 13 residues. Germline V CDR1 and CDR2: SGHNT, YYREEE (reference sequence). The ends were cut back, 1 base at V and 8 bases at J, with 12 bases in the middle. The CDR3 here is CASSLRQDGGYTF. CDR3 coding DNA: TGTGCCAGCAGCTTGAGACAGGACGGCGGCTACACCTTC.

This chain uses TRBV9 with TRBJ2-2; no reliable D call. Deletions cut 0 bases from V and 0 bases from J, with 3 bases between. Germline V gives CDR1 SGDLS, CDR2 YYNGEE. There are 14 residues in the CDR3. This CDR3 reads CASSVGANTGELFF. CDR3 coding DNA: TGTGCCAGCAGCGTAGGCGCGAACACCGGGGAGCTGTTTTTT.

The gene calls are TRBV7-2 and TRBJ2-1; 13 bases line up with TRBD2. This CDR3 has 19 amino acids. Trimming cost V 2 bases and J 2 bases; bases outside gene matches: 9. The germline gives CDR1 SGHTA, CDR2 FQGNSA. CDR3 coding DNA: TGTGCCAGCAGCTTATCCGGGACTAGCGGGACCGTTACCTACAATGAGCAGTTCTTC. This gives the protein CASSLSGTSGTVTYNEQFF.

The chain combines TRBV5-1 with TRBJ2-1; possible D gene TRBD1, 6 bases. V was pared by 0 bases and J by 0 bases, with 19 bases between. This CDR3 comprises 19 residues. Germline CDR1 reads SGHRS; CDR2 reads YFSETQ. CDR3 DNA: TGCGCCAGCAGCTTGGCCGTGGGGACACGAACTAGCTCCTACAATGAGCAGTTCTTC. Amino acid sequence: CASSLAVGTRTSSYNEQFF.

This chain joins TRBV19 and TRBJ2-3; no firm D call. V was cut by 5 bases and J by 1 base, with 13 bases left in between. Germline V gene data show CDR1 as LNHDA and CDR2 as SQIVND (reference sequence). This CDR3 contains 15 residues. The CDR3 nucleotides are TGTGCCAGTAGTCTTAAAGGAGTGCGCACAGATACGCAGTATTTT. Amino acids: CASSLKGVRTDTQYF.

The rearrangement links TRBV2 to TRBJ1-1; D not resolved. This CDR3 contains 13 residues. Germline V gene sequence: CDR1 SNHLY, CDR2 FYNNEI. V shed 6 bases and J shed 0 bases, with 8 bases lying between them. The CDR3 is CASSPTLNTEAFF. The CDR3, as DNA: TGTGCCAGCAGCCCAACTCTGAACACTGAAGCTTTCTTT.

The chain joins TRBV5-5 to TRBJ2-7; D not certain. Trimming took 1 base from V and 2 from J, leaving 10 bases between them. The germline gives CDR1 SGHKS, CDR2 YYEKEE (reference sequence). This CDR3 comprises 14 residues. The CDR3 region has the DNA TGTGCCAGCAGCTTGACCACGGTCGCCTACGAGCAGTACTTC. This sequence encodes CASSLTTVAYEQYF. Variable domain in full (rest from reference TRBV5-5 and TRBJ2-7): DAGVTQSPTHLIKTRGQQVTLRCSPISGHKSVSWYQQVLGQGPQFIFQYYEKEERGRGNFPDRFSARQFPNYSSELNVNALLLGDSALYLCASSLTTVAYEQYFGPGTRLTVT.

This CDR3 is CASRPQTGNTEAFF. CDR3 coding DNA: TGTGCCAGCAGACCACAGACAGGGAACACTGAAGCTTTCTTT. The chain carries TRBV27 and TRBJ1-1; D is perhaps TRBD1 (6 bases). Trimming stripped 6 bases from V and 1 base from J, with 12 bases between. From germline, CDR1 is MNHEY and CDR2 SMNVEV (reference sequence). The CDR3 loop spans 14 amino acids.

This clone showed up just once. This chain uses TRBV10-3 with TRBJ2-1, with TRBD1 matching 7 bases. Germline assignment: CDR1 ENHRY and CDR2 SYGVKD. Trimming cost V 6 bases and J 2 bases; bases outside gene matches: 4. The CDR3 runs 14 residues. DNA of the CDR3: TGTGCCATCAGACCGACAGGGACCTACAATGAGCAGTTCTTC. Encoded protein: CAIRPTGTYNEQFF.

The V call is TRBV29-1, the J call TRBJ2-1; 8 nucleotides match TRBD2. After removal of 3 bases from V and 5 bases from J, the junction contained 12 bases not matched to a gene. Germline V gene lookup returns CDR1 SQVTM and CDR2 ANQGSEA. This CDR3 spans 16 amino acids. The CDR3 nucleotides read TGCAGCGTTGATCGTCTCGCGGGAGGCCTGAACAATGAGCAGTTCTTC. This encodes CSVDRLAGGLNNEQFF.

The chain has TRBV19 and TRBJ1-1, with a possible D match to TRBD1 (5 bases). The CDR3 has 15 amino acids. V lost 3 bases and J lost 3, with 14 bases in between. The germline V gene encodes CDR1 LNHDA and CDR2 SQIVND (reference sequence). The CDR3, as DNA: TGTGCCAGTAGTATGGTAGCGGGGACCTACACTGAAGCTTTCTTT. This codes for CASSMVAGTYTEAFF.

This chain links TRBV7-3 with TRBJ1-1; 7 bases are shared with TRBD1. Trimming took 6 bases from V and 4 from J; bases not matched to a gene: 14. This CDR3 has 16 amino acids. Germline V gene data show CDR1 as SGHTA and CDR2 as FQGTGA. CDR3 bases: TGTGCCAGCAGTCGTACAGGGGCGACAGGTCCCACTGAAGCTTTCTTT. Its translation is CASSRTGATGPTEAFF. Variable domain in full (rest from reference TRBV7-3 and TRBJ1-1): GAGVSQTPSNKVTEKGKYVELRCDPISGHTALYWYRQSLGQGPEFLIYFQGTGAADDSGLPNDRFFAVRPEGSVSTLKIQRTERGDSAVYLCASSRTGATGPTEAFFGQGTRLTVV.

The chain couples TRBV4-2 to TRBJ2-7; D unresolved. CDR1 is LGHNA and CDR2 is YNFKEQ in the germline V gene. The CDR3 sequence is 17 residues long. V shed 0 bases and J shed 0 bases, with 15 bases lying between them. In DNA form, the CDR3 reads TGTGCCAGCAGCCAAGATCCTACGGCAGGTAGCTCCTACGAGCAGTACTTC. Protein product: CASSQDPTAGSSYEQYF.

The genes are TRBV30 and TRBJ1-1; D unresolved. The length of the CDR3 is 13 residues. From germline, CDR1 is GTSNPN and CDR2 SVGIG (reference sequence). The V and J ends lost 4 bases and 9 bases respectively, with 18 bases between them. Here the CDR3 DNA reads TGTGCCTGGAAGGTTTCTGGGCCCCGGAAAGCTTTCTTT. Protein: CAWKVSGPRKAFF.